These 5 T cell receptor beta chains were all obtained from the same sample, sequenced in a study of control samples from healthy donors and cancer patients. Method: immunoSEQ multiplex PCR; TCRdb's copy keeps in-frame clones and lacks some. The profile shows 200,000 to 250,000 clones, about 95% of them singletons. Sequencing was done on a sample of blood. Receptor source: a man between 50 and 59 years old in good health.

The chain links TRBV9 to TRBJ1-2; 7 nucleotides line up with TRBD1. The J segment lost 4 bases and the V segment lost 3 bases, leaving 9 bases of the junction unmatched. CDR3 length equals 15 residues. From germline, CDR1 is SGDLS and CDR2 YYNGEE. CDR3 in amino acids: CASSASPGQFYGYTF. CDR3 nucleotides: TGTGCCAGCAGCGCATCCCCGGGACAGTTCTATGGCTACACCTTC.

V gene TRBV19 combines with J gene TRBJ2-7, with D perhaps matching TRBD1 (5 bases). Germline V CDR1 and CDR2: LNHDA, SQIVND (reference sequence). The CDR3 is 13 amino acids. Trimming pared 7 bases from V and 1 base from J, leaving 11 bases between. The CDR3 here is CASTPDISYEQYF. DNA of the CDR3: TGTGCCAGTACCCCGGACATATCCTACGAGCAGTACTTC.

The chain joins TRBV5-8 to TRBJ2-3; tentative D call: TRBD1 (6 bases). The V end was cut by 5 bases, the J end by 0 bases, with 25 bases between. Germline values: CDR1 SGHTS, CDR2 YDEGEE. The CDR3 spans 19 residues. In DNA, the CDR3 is TGTGCCAGCAGGGAGGACAGACCCTATCTACCCGCTAGCACAGATACGCAGTATTTT. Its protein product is CASREDRPYLPASTDTQYF. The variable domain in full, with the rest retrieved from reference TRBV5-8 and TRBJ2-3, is EAGVTQSPTHLIKTRGQQATLRCSPISGHTSVYWYQQALGLGLQFLLWYDEGEERNRGNFPPRFSGRQFPNYSSELNVNALELEDSALYLCASREDRPYLPASTDTQYFGPGTRLTVL.

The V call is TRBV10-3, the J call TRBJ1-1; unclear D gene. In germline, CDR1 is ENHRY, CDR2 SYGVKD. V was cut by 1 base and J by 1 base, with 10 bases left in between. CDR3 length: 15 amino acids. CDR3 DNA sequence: TGTGCCATCAGTGAGTGGACGGGGTCGAACACTGAAGCTTTCTTT. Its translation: CAISEWTGSNTEAFF.

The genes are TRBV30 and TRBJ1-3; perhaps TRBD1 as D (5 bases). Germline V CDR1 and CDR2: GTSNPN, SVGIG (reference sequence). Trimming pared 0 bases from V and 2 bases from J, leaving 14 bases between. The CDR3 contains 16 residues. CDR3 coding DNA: TGTGCCTGGAGTGTAATGGGGCCACGTACTGGAAACACCATATATTTT. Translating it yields CAWSVMGPRTGNTIYF. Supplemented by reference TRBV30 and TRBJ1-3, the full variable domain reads SQTIHQWPATLVQPVGSPLSLECTVEGTSNPNLYWYRQAAGRGLQLLFYSVGIGQISSEVPQNLSASRPQDRQFILSSKKLLLSDSGFYLCAWSVMGPRTGNTIYFGEGSWLTVV.